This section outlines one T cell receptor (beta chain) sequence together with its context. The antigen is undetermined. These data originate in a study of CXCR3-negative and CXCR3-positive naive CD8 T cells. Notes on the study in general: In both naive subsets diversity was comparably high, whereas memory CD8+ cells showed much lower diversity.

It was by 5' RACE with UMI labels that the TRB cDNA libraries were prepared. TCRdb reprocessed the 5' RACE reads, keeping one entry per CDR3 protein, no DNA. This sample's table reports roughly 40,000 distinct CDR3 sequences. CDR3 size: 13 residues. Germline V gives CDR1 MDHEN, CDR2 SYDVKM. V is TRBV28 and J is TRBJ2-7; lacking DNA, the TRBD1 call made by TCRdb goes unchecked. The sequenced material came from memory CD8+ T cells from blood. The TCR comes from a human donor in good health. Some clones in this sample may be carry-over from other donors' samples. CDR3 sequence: CASSKPGQDEQYF.